The 5 T cell receptor beta chains presented below share a single source sample, sequenced in a study of early T cells in non-severe SARS-CoV-2 infection. TCRdb ran MiXCR on the 5' RACE reads and lists one entry per CDR3 protein. The sample contains around 35,000 distinct CDR3 sequences, roughly 6.3% of which appear only once. The sample was whole blood. All receptors derive from an adult who was a healthcare worker with PCR-confirmed SARS-CoV-2 infection or an uninfected control (not recorded which).

There are many counts of this clonotype. V and J are TRBV28 and TRBJ2-2; D remains unclear. Trimming pared 6 bases from V and 0 bases from J, leaving 11 bases between. The germline CDR1 and CDR2 sequences are MDHEN and SYDVKM. The CDR3 contains 15 residues. The CDR3: CASSPPFANTGELFF. For the CDR3, the DNA is TGTGCCAGCAGCCCCCCGTTCGCGAACACCGGGGAGCTGTTTTTT.

This rearrangement joins TRBV6-1 to TRBJ2-7; D gene unclear. The V gene's germline CDR1 is MNHNS and CDR2 SASEGT. The V end lost 6 bases, the J end lost 4 bases, and 13 bases lay between the germline ends. The CDR3 spans 13 residues. The CDR3 coding sequence is TGTGCCAGCAGGCCTGAAGTCAGGTACGAGCAGTACTTC. This sequence encodes CASRPEVRYEQYF.

This clonotype was seen a few times. V gene TRBV12-3 or TRBV12-4 combines with J gene TRBJ1-1, with a weak D call TRBD1 (6 bases). The CDR3 is made up of 13 amino acids. Trimming removed 3 bases at V and 4 bases at J, with 9 bases between. This chain's CDR3 is CASSFGGLTEAFF. The CDR3, as DNA: TGTGCCAGCAGTTTTGGGGGGCTCACTGAAGCTTTCTTT.

The chain recombines TRBV9 with TRBJ2-6, with no clear D. This CDR3 is 14 amino acids long. Trimming took off 0 bases at V and 12 bases at J, with 13 bases between the two ends. Germline-derived CDR1 and CDR2 are SGDLS and YYNGEE. The CDR3 loop is CASSVALVNSVLTF. The CDR3 region has the DNA TGTGCCAGCAGCGTAGCCCTGGTAAACAGCGTCCTGACTTTC.

This clonotype was observed a few times. The chain recombines TRBV7-2 with TRBJ2-2; D possibly corresponds to TRBD2 (5 bases). The V and J ends lost 1 base and 6 bases respectively, with 9 bases between them. The CDR3 loop spans 14 amino acids. Looked up from germline, CDR1 is SGHTA and CDR2 is FQGNSA. DNA of the CDR3: TGTGCCAGCAGCTTAGATCTAGCTGCCGGGGAGCTGTTTTTT. It yields the protein CASSLDLAAGELFF. Full variable domain (missing parts from reference TRBV7-2 and TRBJ2-2): GAGVSQSPSNKVTEKGKDVELRCDPISGHTALYWYRQSLGQGLEFLIYFQGNSAPDKSGLPSDRFSAERTGGSVSTLTIQRTQQEDSAVYLCASSLDLAAGELFFGEGSRLTVL.